This is a list of T cell receptor beta chains from one sample in a study of CD8 T cells in Susac syndrome. From the immunoSEQ multiplex PCR reads, TCRdb called clonotypes with MiXCR, one entry per CDR3 protein. The table shows roughly 150,000 distinct CDR3 sequences, with about 90% occurring only once. The sequenced sample was CD4+ T cells from PBMCs. The receptors shown here come from a human donor in good health. The CDR3 runs from the conserved cysteine through the conserved F or W. The D gene is left open where the match is weak. Clone size appears in some rows only: once, few, many, or a class for an expanded clone.

size: NA; J: TRBJ2-5; D: NA; V: TRBV20-1; DNA: TGCAGTGCTAGAGATCGACAGCCAGAGACCCAGTACTTC; CDR3: CSARDRQPETQYF
size: NA; J: TRBJ1-2; D: NA; V: TRBV18; DNA: TGTGCCAGCTCACCTACGTCCGGGATGGACTATGGCTACACCTTC; CDR3: CASSPTSGMDYGYTF
size: NA; J: TRBJ2-1; D: NA; V: TRBV5-6; DNA: TGTGCCAGCAGCATCATAGGAGAGCAGTTCTTC; CDR3: CASSIIGEQFF
size: NA; J: TRBJ2-7; D: NA; V: TRBV5-6; DNA: TGTGCCAGCAGCCACTCCGTTCAAAGGTACTACGAGCAGTACTTC; CDR3: CASSHSVQRYYEQYF
size: NA; J: TRBJ2-7; D: NA; V: TRBV20-1; DNA: TGCAGTGCTATCAGTCTAGGGGAAGGGTACGAGCAGTACTTC; CDR3: CSAISLGEGYEQYF
size: NA; J: TRBJ2-2; D: NA; V: TRBV9; DNA: TGTGCCAGCAGCCGGGACAACTGGACCGGGGAGCTGTTTTTT; CDR3: CASSRDNWTGELFF
size: NA; J: TRBJ2-4; D: NA; V: TRBV4-1; DNA: TGCGCCAGCAGCCAGGCGACTAGTGCCTTGACAAAAAACATTCAGTACTTC; CDR3: CASSQATSALTKNIQYF
size: NA; J: TRBJ2-3; D: TRBD2; V: TRBV18; DNA: TGTGCCAGCTCACCGTTTGTCCTAGAGCGGGGTACAGATACGCAGTATTTT; CDR3: CASSPFVLERGTDTQYF
size: NA; J: TRBJ1-5; D: NA; V: TRBV20-1; DNA: TGCAGTGTGTCGGGGTTTGGCAATCAGCCCCAGCATTTT; CDR3: CSVSGFGNQPQHF
size: NA; J: TRBJ2-7; D: NA; V: TRBV7-8; DNA: TGTGCCAGCAGCTTACCCCGCCTTAGCGGAGTCACGCGCCCAAGGTTCTACGAGCAGTACTTC; CDR3: CASSLPRLSGVTRPRFYEQYF
size: few; J: TRBJ2-4; D: NA; V: TRBV20-1; DNA: TGCAGTGCTGGGGAAGGGTCGGACATTCAGTACTTC; CDR3: CSAGEGSDIQYF
size: NA; J: TRBJ1-6; D: TRBD1; V: TRBV6-2/TRBV6-3; DNA: TGTGCCAGCAGTCTCGGGGACAGGAATTCACCCCTCCACTTT; CDR3: CASSLGDRNSPLHF
size: once; J: TRBJ2-2; D: TRBD2; V: TRBV20-1; DNA: TGCAGTGCTCCGGCGGGAGATTGGAACACCGGGGAGCTGTTTTTT; CDR3: CSAPAGDWNTGELFF
size: NA; J: TRBJ1-1; D: NA; V: TRBV6-2/TRBV6-3; DNA: TGTGCCAGCAACCCGACACGGAACACTGAAGCTTTCTTT; CDR3: CASNPTRNTEAFF
size: NA; J: TRBJ2-3; D: TRBD2; V: TRBV6-5; DNA: TGTGCCAGCAGTTACTCGAGTATAGTCGGCGGGGGGGCTAACACAGATACGCAGTATTTT; CDR3: CASSYSSIVGGGANTDTQYF
size: NA; J: TRBJ1-5; D: NA; V: TRBV20-1; DNA: TGCAGTGCTAGACCCCCCTGGGACGTTGGGGGGCCCCAGCATTTT; CDR3: CSARPPWDVGGPQHF
size: once; J: TRBJ2-3; D: TRBD2; V: TRBV5-1; DNA: TGCGCCAGCAGGGTCGTACCCCCCGGGGCGGGGGGCACCACAGATACGCAGTATTTT; CDR3: CASRVVPPGAGGTTDTQYF
size: NA; J: TRBJ2-7; D: TRBD2; V: TRBV12-3/TRBV12-4; DNA: TGTGCCAGCAGTTTGGGAGGGGTTGTCGAGCAGTACTTC; CDR3: CASSLGGVVEQYF
size: NA; J: TRBJ2-5; D: NA; V: TRBV24-1; DNA: TGTGCCACCAGTGACGTGGGGACTTCAAAGACCCAGTACTTC; CDR3: CATSDVGTSKTQYF
size: NA; J: TRBJ1-1; D: NA; V: TRBV5-1; DNA: TGCGCCAGCAGCTTGGACAGGTCGAACACTGAAGCTTTCTTT; CDR3: CASSLDRSNTEAFF
size: NA; J: TRBJ2-2; D: TRBD1; V: TRBV28; DNA: TGTGCCAGCAGGTGGGGACAGGAGGTCACCGGGGAGCTGTTTTTT; CDR3: CASRWGQEVTGELFF
size: NA; J: TRBJ1-2; D: TRBD1; V: TRBV11-2; DNA: TGTGCCAGCAGCTTAAGGACAGGGGGCAACTATGGCTACACCTTC; CDR3: CASSLRTGGNYGYTF
size: few; J: TRBJ1-1; D: NA; V: TRBV4-1; DNA: TGCGCCAGCAGCCAAGACCGGGACTTGGAAGCTTTCTTT; CDR3: CASSQDRDLEAFF
size: NA; J: TRBJ2-5; D: NA; V: TRBV29-1; DNA: TGCAGCTTGGGGGACGGAGAGACCCAGTACTTC; CDR3: CSLGDGETQYF
size: NA; J: TRBJ1-5; D: NA; V: TRBV19; DNA: TGTGCCAGTAGAAGGGGGGGCGGACAGCCCCAGCATTTT; CDR3: CASRRGGGQPQHF
size: NA; J: TRBJ2-3; D: NA; V: TRBV21-1; DNA: TGTGCCAGCAGCGGGACAGTTAGCACAGATACGCAGTATTTT; CDR3: CASSGTVSTDTQYF